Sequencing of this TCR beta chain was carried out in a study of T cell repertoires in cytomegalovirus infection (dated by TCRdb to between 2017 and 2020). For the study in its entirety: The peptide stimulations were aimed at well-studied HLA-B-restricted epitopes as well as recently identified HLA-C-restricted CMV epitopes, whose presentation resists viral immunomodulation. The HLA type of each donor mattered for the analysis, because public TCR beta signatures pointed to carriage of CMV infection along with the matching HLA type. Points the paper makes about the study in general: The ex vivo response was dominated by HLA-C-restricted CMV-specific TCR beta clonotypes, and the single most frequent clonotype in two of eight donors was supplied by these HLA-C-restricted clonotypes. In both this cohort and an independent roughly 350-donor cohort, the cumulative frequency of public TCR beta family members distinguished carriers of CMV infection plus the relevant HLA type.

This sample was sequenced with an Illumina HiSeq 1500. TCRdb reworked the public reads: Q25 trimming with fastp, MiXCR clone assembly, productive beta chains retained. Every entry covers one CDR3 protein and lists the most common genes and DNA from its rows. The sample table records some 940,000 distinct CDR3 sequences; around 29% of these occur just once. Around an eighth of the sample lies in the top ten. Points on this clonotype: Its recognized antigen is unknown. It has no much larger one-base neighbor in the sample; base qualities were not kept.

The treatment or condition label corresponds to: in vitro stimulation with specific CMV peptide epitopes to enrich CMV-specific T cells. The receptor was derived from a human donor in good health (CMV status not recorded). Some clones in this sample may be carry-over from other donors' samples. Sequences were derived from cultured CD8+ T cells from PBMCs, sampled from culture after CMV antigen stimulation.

The sequenced DNA: TGTGCCAGCAGTTTAATAGAGAGCAATCAGCCCCAGCATTTT. Its amino acids are CASSLIESNQPQHF. Here the chain combines TRBV28 and TRBJ1-5; the D gene assignment is ambiguous. CDR3 length: 14 amino acids, cysteine to phenylalanine. This entry keeps only the CDR3 DNA: 42 bases, framed from base 1. Looking up the germline V gene yields CDR1 MDHEN and CDR2 SYDVKM. V loses 2 bases of germline sequence and J loses 1 base, and the interval between the two ends is 6 bases.